The clone carrying this T cell receptor (beta chain) was observed at least ten times. As yet, its antigen is unknown. Using its own MiXCR run on the RT-PCR reads, TCRdb lists one record per CDR3 protein. Counted here are 530,000 or so distinct CDR3 sequences, approximately 10% occurring once; the ten biggest clones make up 10%. This sample was taken from a study of response to subunit inactivated influenza vaccine. Findings and limits, study-wide: A suggestion made by the authors is that each seasonal influenza vaccination recruits few new T cells.

The clonotype was recovered from a man aged 50 to 59 who received an inactivated influenza vaccine. Material: PBMCs from blood, obtained on the day of vaccination.

As DNA, the CDR3 is TGTGCCAGCAGTGAATTGGGCGGAACCTATGGCTACACCTTC. Translating gives CASSELGGTYGYTF. The rearrangement joins TRBV25-1 to TRBJ1-2; D uncertain. The CDR3 covers 14 residues. V was cut by 1 base and J by 4 bases, with 10 bases left in between. CDR1 is MGHDK and CDR2 is SYGVNS in the germline V gene.